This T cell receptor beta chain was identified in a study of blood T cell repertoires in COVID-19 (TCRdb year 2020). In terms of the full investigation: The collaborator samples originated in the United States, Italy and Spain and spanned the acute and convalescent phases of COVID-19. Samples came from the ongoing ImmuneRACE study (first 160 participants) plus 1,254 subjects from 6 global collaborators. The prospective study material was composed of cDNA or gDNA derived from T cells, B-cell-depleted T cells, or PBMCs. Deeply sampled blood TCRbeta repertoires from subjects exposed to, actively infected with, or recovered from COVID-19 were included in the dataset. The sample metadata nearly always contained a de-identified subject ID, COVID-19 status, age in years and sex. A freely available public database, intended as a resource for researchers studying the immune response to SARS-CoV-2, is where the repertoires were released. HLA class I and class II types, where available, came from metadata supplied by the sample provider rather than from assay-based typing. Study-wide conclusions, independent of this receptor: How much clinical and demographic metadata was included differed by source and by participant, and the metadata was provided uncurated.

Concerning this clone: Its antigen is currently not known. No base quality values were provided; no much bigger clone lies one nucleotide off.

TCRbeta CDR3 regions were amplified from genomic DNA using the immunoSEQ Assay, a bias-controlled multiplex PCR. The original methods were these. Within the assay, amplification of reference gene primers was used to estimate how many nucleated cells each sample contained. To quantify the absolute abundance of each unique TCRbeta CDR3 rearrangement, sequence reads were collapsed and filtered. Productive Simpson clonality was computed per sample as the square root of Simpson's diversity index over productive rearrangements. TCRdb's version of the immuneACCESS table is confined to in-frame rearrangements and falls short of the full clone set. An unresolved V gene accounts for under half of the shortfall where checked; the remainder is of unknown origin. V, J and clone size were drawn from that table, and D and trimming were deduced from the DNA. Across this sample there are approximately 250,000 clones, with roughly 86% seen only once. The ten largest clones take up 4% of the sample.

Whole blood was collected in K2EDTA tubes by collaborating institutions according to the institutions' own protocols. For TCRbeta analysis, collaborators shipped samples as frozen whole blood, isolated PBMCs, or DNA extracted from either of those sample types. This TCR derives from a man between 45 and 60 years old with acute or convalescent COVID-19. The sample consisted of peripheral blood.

The encoded CDR3 is CASSLFLGNGYTF. The base sequence is TGTGCCAGCAGTTTATTCTTGGGCAATGGCTACACCTTC. This sequence uses TRBV27 and TRBJ1-2; no D gene is confidently identified. V is cut by 1 base and J by 6 bases, and the space between the germline ends is 9 bases. In the germline V gene (reference sequence), CDR1 corresponds to MNHEY and CDR2 to SMNVEV. Counted from cysteine to phenylalanine, this CDR3 has 13 amino acids. The entry retains the CDR3 DNA only, 39 bases that are in frame from base 1.